This T cell receptor (beta chain) is from a study of regulatory T cells in long-lasting Graves disease. Notes on the study in general: Lower TCR diversity characterized persistent Graves' patients relative to newly diagnosed patients.

This clonotype has a count of ten or more. No antigen is known for it. Stated time point: persistent/refractory GD, antithyroid drugs over 5 years with positive TRAb. PBMC-derived RNA was used for the TCR library. Clinicians diagnosed Graves' disease using American Thyroid Association guidelines. Each patient gave roughly 9.2 milliliters of EDTA-anticoagulated peripheral blood. TCR beta libraries were built with iRepertoire HTBI primers and Arm-PCR of CDR3 regions. Via MiXCR, TCRdb re-called the multiplex PCR reads, giving one row per CDR3 protein. Counted here are 450,000 or so distinct CDR3 sequences, under 25% occurring once; the ten biggest clones make up approximately 14%. Germline CDR1 reads MNHNS; CDR2 reads SASEGT. Trimming cost V 3 bases and J 8 bases, with 7 bases left between them. This CDR3 is 11 amino acids long.

V is TRBV6-1 and J is TRBJ1-2; D not certain. The sample in question was peripheral blood mononuclear cells (PBMCs), obtained when the disease was refractory, from a patient treated with antithyroid drugs. The source is a female donor with Graves disease. CDR3 bases: TGTGCCAGCAGTGAGGAGGAGGGCTACACCTTC. Its translation: CASSEEEGYTF.